A single sample gave rise to the 22 T cell receptor beta chains below, sequenced in a study of T cell repertoires in aging, cancer and after chemotherapy. Rearranged V-D-J TRB sequences were amplified with a mixed TRB-A/B primer pool. TCRdb fed the multiplex PCR reads into MiXCR, producing one record per CDR3 protein. The sample includes some 2,900 distinct CDR3 sequences, roughly 50% of them seen just once. Peripheral blood genomic DNA, not sorted cells or RNA, was the template. Sequencing used blood. Source of these receptors: a human donor with a blood cancer.

This clonotype was observed a handful of times. The chain recombines TRBV5-6 with TRBJ2-5; either TRBD1 or TRBD2 may supply D (5 bases each). The CDR3 runs 13 residues. The ends were cut back, 1 base at V and 4 bases at J, with 8 bases in the middle. CDR1 and CDR2 from the germline V gene are SGHDT and YYEEEE. CDR3 amino acids: CASSLPGTETQYF. CDR3 bases: TGTGCCAGCAGCTTGCCAGGGACAGAGACCCAGTACTTC.

This clonotype was detected a few times. This rearrangement joins TRBV12-3 or TRBV12-4 to TRBJ1-2, with D perhaps TRBD1 (6 bases). The CDR3 runs 14 residues. Trimming took off 5 bases at V and 4 bases at J, with 14 bases between the two ends. The CDR3 protein is CASSHADRIYGYTF. The DNA of the CDR3 is TGTGCCAGCAGTCACGCCGACAGGATCTATGGCTACACCTTC.

The chain carries TRBV5-1 and TRBJ2-2; perhaps D is TRBD1 or TRBD2 (5 bases each). V was shortened by 1 base and J by 5 bases, with 15 bases between the two germline ends. Per germline, CDR1 SGHRS and CDR2 YFSETQ. This CDR3 contains 16 residues. Here the CDR3 reads CASSLRGRALTGELFF. CDR3 nucleotides: TGCGCCAGCAGCTTGCGGGGCAGGGCTTTGACCGGGGAGCTGTTTTTT.

Note on this clonotype: A clone one base away is much larger, so this may be a read error. The rearrangement links TRBV29-1 to TRBJ1-2, with D hard to call. The CDR3 has 11 residues. The germline gives CDR1 SQVTM, CDR2 ANQGSEA. CDR3 sequence: CRTKGNYGYTF. In DNA, the CDR3 is TGCAGAACGAAGGGTAACTATGGCTACACCTTC.

Concerning this clonotype itself: A much larger clone sits a single nucleotide away, making a read error possible. The chain has TRBV5-6 and TRBJ2-7, with 9 positions matching TRBD2. The V gene's germline CDR1 is SGHDT and CDR2 YYEEEE. This CDR3 comprises 14 residues. DNA of the CDR3: TGTGCCAGCAGCTGGCGGGAGGGCGGCTACGACCAGTACTTC. Protein: CASSWREGGYDQYF.

The chain recombines TRBV7-6 with TRBJ2-5, with D uncertain. This CDR3 has 15 amino acids. V was cut by 2 bases and J by 1 base, with 11 bases left in between. Germline assignment: CDR1 SGHVS and CDR2 FNYEAQ. The CDR3 sequence: CASSLIGPLQETQYF. The CDR3 DNA reads as TGTGCCAGCAGCTTAATAGGACCCCTCCAAGAGACCCAGTACTTC.

The count of this clonotype is one. This chain links TRBV6-5 with TRBJ2-7, with unresolved D. This CDR3 comprises 14 residues. Looked up from germline, CDR1 is MNHEY and CDR2 is SVGAGI. V lost 5 bases and J 4 bases, leaving 15 bases between the germline ends. CDR3 sequence: CASSGTVPPYEQYF. CDR3 coding DNA: TGTGCCAGCAGTGGAACAGTTCCCCCTTACGAGCAGTACTTC.

About this clonotype: Likely a read error: the CDR3 ends without its conserved phenylalanine or tryptophan. The DNA is omitted, as the CDR3 cannot be located on it reliably, and the CDR3 follows TCRdb's listing. The chain is built from TRBV19 and TRBJ1-2; the D call TRBD1 from the table was never checked on the DNA. Germline V lookup: CDR1 LNHDA, CDR2 SQIVND (reference sequence). Ends included, the CDR3 has 13 residues. The CDR3 sequence: CASTNLGTEDWLI.

In regard to this clonotype: The junction departs from the called germline gene at one end, perhaps through a read error. The rearrangement links TRBV11-2 to TRBJ2-7; 7 bases match TRBD2. CDR1 is SGHAT, CDR2 FQNNGV, per germline. The length of the CDR3 is 13 residues. CDR3 loop: CASSPGTKGEQYF. The CDR3 nucleotides are TGCGCCAGCAGCCCCGGGACTAAAGGAGAGCAGTACTTC.

The chain carries TRBV5-6 and TRBJ2-7; 9 bases are shared with TRBD1. This CDR3 contains 13 residues. Germline CDR1 reads SGHDT; CDR2 reads YYEEEE. J gave up 7 bases and V 4 bases, and 6 bases lay outside the gene matches. CDR3 DNA sequence: TGTGCCAGCAGCCCCGGGACAGGGAGGGAGCAGTACTTC. Its protein is CASSPGTGREQYF.

The rearrangement links TRBV24-1 to TRBJ2-5, with 10 bases aligning to TRBD1. The CDR3 covers 15 residues. Germline V gives CDR1 KGHDR, CDR2 SFDVKD. V was clipped by 5 bases and J by 5 bases; unmatched bases: 7. CDR3: CATSGGTGAYETQYF. Here the CDR3 DNA reads TGTGCCACCAGTGGGGGGACAGGGGCATATGAGACCCAGTACTTC.

There are a few counts of this clonotype. The V and J genes are TRBV5-6 and TRBJ2-7; D possibly matches TRBD1 or TRBD2 (5 bases each). This CDR3 has 17 residues. Germline V gene sequence: CDR1 SGHDT, CDR2 YYEEEE. The V end lost 1 base, the J end lost 4 bases, and 21 bases lay between the germline ends. CDR3 sequence (DNA): TGTGCCAGCAGCTTGATAGGGACGATGCAGGACCAGTACGAGCAGTACTTC. It is translated as CASSLIGTMQDQYEQYF.

A few counts support this clonotype. The rearrangement uses TRBV6-1 and TRBJ2-7, with 9 bases that match TRBD1. The V gene end was trimmed by 6 bases and the J gene end by 3 bases; junction bases not matched to a gene: 12. The germline V gene encodes CDR1 MNHNS and CDR2 SASEGT. The CDR3 sequence is 16 residues long. The CDR3 nucleotides read TGTGCCAGCAGAGAGTGGACAGGGGCGAGGGTCTACGAGCAGTACTTC. Its translation: CASREWTGARVYEQYF.

Sample share makes this clonotype large. The chain recombines TRBV6-5 with TRBJ2-3; D gene ambiguous. Germline V gives CDR1 MNHEY, CDR2 SVGAGI. The CDR3 is 11 residues long. V lost 5 bases and J 6 bases, leaving 6 bases between the germline ends. CDR3 region: CASSPMDTQYF. CDR3 sequence (DNA): TGTGCCAGCAGTCCCATGGATACGCAGTATTTT.

The chain uses TRBV20-1 and TRBJ1-5, with D uncertain. The CDR3 contains 13 residues. Trimming took off 2 bases at V and 2 bases at J, with 7 bases between the two ends. CDR1 is DFQATT, CDR2 SNEGSKA, per germline (reference sequence). The CDR3 nucleotides read TGCAGTGCTAGAAACGTGGGCAATCAGCCCCAGCATTTT. Amino acids: CSARNVGNQPQHF.

This clonotype is large in the sample. The chain is built from TRBV30 and TRBJ2-1, with 7 nucleotides matching TRBD2. In germline, CDR1 is GTSNPN, CDR2 SVGIG (reference sequence). With 5 bases clipped from V and 1 base from J, the junction kept 5 bases outside the gene matches. The CDR3 contains 14 residues. CDR3 residues: CAWALGGSYNEQFF. In DNA form, the CDR3 reads TGTGCCTGGGCACTGGGGGGGTCCTACAATGAGCAGTTCTTC.

This chain joins TRBV12-3 or TRBV12-4 and TRBJ1-2; TRBD1 might be the D (5 bases). The CDR3 has 13 amino acids. V lost 6 bases and J 3 bases, leaving 11 bases between the germline ends. The CDR3 DNA reads as TGTGCCAGCAGCGCCGACAGCGACTATGGCTACACCTTC. Encoded protein: CASSADSDYGYTF.

The genes are TRBV5-6 and TRBJ2-2; no clear D gene. Germline CDR1 and CDR2: SGHDT and YYEEEE. The CDR3 is made up of 16 amino acids. Between the trimmed V and J ends, which lost 2 bases and 0 bases, there was a span of 11 bases. In nucleotides, the CDR3 is TGTGCCAGCAGCTTCCGGTCTGTATCGAACACCGGGGAGCTGTTTTTT. Translating gives CASSFRSVSNTGELFF.

The chain has TRBV6-5 and TRBJ2-3, with 7 bases that match TRBD1. Germline CDR1 MNHEY, CDR2 SVGAGI. CDR3 length: 15 amino acids. V trimming: 8 bases; J trimming: 3 bases; junction bases outside the gene matches: 11. The CDR3, as DNA: TGTGCCAGCTCACCCCTGGGCAGGGGGACAGATACGCAGTATTTT. It codes for CASSPLGRGTDTQYF.

This clonotype has a handful of counts. This chain joins TRBV29-1 and TRBJ1-5, with D possibly being TRBD1 (5 bases). Trimming cost V 6 bases and J 3 bases, with 12 bases left between them. Looked up from germline, CDR1 is SQVTM and CDR2 is ANQGSEA. The CDR3 contains 13 residues. DNA of the CDR3: TGCAGCGTGGGACTAGTGGCCAATCAGCCCCAGCATTTT. This translates into CSVGLVANQPQHF.

This clonotype qualifies as large. The CDR3 loop reads CASRPTNPGLVYNEQFF. For the CDR3, the DNA is TGTGCCAGCAGACCTACTAACCCGGGACTTGTTTACAATGAGCAGTTCTTC. The gene calls are TRBV6-5 and TRBJ2-1; maybe TRBD2 (6 bases). The CDR3 is 17 amino acids. Trimming cost V 6 bases and J 4 bases, with 22 bases left between them. The germline V gene encodes CDR1 MNHEY and CDR2 SVGAGI.

This clonotype came up a few times. V gene TRBV5-6 combines with J gene TRBJ1-3, with no clear D. V gave up 0 bases and J gave up 0 bases, with 7 bases separating them. Per the germline V gene, CDR1 is SGHDT and CDR2 is YYEEEE. This CDR3 spans 15 amino acids. The CDR3 reads CASSLGPISGNTIYF. The CDR3 DNA follows: TGTGCCAGCAGCTTGGGACCCATCTCTGGAAACACCATATATTTT.